This T cell receptor (beta chain) was found in a study of T cell repertoires in cytomegalovirus infection. Study-wide background: Public TCR beta signatures indicated both CMV infection and matching HLA type.

TCRdb re-analysed the reads in MiXCR, keeping a single row per CDR3 protein. In the table there are about 450,000 distinct CDR3 sequences, approximately 30% of which are singletons. Trimming at V came to 5 bases and at J to 7 bases, leaving 15 bases not matched to a gene. The germline gives CDR1 MNHEY, CDR2 SMNVEV (reference sequence). The CDR3 sequence is 17 residues long. On this clonotype itself: Its antigen is still unknown.

Whole-study results and caveats: Predominance within the ex vivo response was attributable to HLA-C-restricted CMV-specific TCR beta clonotypes. Frequencies of public TCR beta families were cumulated, and this identified carriers of CMV plus the relevant HLA.

The receptor was derived from a human donor in good health (CMV status not recorded). Some clones in this sample may be carry-over from other donors' samples. The specimen was PBMCs. V is TRBV27 and J is TRBJ2-1, with 9 bases aligning to TRBD2. CDR3 amino acids: CASSIWMGGGADNEQFF. The CDR3 coding sequence is TGTGCCAGCAGTATTTGGATGGGCGGGGGGGCCGATAATGAGCAGTTCTTC.